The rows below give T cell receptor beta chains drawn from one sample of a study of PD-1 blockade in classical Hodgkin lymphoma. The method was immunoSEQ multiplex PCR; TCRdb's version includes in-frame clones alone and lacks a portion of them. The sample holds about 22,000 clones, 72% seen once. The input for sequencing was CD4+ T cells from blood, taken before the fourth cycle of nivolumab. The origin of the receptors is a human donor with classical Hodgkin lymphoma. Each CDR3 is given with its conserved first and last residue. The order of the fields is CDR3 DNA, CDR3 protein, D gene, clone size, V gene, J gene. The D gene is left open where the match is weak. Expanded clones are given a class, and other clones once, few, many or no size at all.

cdr3_nt: TGTGCCAGCGGGGAGATTGAAGCTTTCTTT
cdr3_aa: CASGEIEAFF
d_call: NA
clone_size: NA
v_call: TRBV25-1
j_call: TRBJ1-1

cdr3_nt: TGTGGGACCTCGGAGGTCTACGGGCGCGAGCAGTACTTC
cdr3_aa: CGTSEVYGREQYF
d_call: NA
clone_size: few
v_call: TRBV10-3
j_call: TRBJ2-7

cdr3_nt: TGTGCCAGCAGCCCGACAATACGACAGCCCCAGCATTTT
cdr3_aa: CASSPTIRQPQHF
d_call: NA
clone_size: once
v_call: TRBV5-5
j_call: TRBJ1-5

cdr3_nt: TGTGCCAGCAGTTACTCGGGGAATTCACCCCTCCACTTT
cdr3_aa: CASSYSGNSPLHF
d_call: NA
clone_size: NA
v_call: TRBV6-6
j_call: TRBJ1-6

cdr3_nt: TGTGCCAGCAGCTTAAACGCCAAGGGGGCAACTAATGAAAAACTGTTTTTT
cdr3_aa: CASSLNAKGATNEKLFF
d_call: NA
clone_size: NA
v_call: TRBV7-2
j_call: TRBJ1-4

cdr3_nt: TGTGCCAGAAGCTTGTTCGAGGGACAGGGGGCGCCGAACACTGAAGCTTTCTTT
cdr3_aa: CARSLFEGQGAPNTEAFF
d_call: TRBD1
clone_size: few
v_call: TRBV5-3
j_call: TRBJ1-1

cdr3_nt: TGTGCCAGCACTCCCCTTGGACAGGGCCACGAAAAACTGTTTTTT
cdr3_aa: CASTPLGQGHEKLFF
d_call: TRBD1
clone_size: few
v_call: TRBV6-5
j_call: TRBJ1-4

cdr3_nt: TGTGCCAGCAGTCCCGGGACAGAGGCCTACGAGCAGTACTTC
cdr3_aa: CASSPGTEAYEQYF
d_call: TRBD1
clone_size: NA
v_call: TRBV28
j_call: TRBJ2-7

cdr3_nt: TGTGCCAGCAGTAAGGGACAGGGGAAATACGAGCAGTACTTC
cdr3_aa: CASSKGQGKYEQYF
d_call: TRBD1
clone_size: NA
v_call: TRBV6-6
j_call: TRBJ2-7

cdr3_nt: TGTGCCAGCAGTTTCCAACAGGGGGCAACTAATGAAAAACTGTTTTTT
cdr3_aa: CASSFQQGATNEKLFF
d_call: TRBD1
clone_size: NA
v_call: TRBV27
j_call: TRBJ1-4

cdr3_nt: TGTGCCTGGAGCACCGGGGGGACGGACTCACCCCTCCACTTT
cdr3_aa: CAWSTGGTDSPLHF
d_call: NA
clone_size: NA
v_call: TRBV30
j_call: TRBJ1-6

cdr3_nt: TGTGCCAGCAGCTTACTCCGGACTAGCGGGAACATTCAGTACTTC
cdr3_aa: CASSLLRTSGNIQYF
d_call: TRBD2
clone_size: NA
v_call: TRBV7-2
j_call: TRBJ2-4

cdr3_nt: TGTGCCAGCAGCTTGGTAGGCGTCGGGACCTACGAGCAGTACTTC
cdr3_aa: CASSLVGVGTYEQYF
d_call: NA
clone_size: NA
v_call: TRBV5-4
j_call: TRBJ2-7

cdr3_nt: TGTGCCATCGGGCTAAGCGAAGAGACCCAGTACTTC
cdr3_aa: CAIGLSEETQYF
d_call: NA
clone_size: NA
v_call: TRBV10-3
j_call: TRBJ2-5

cdr3_nt: TGTGCCAGCAGGAGGGACAGTTACACCGGGGAGCTGTTTTTT
cdr3_aa: CASRRDSYTGELFF
d_call: TRBD1
clone_size: few
v_call: TRBV27
j_call: TRBJ2-2

cdr3_nt: TGTGCCAGCAGCGGGTTTTTCTCTGGGGCCAACGTCCTGACTTTC
cdr3_aa: CASSGFFSGANVLTF
d_call: NA
clone_size: NA
v_call: TRBV5-1
j_call: TRBJ2-6

cdr3_nt: TGTGCCAGCAGCTTGGTTCCCGGCAGGAGCACAGATACGCAGTATTTT
cdr3_aa: CASSLVPGRSTDTQYF
d_call: NA
clone_size: NA
v_call: TRBV11-1
j_call: TRBJ2-3

cdr3_nt: TGTGCCTGGAGCCGGGACAGCGGCTCTGGAAACACCATATATTTT
cdr3_aa: CAWSRDSGSGNTIYF
d_call: TRBD1
clone_size: NA
v_call: TRBV30
j_call: TRBJ1-3

cdr3_nt: TGTGCCAGCAAGGCCAGGCCGCGTGGTTGGGAGACCCAGTACTTC
cdr3_aa: CASKARPRGWETQYF
d_call: NA
clone_size: NA
v_call: TRBV27
j_call: TRBJ2-5

cdr3_nt: TGCGCCAGCAGCCCGACAGGGTCGTTGGAAAAACTGTTTTTT
cdr3_aa: CASSPTGSLEKLFF
d_call: TRBD1
clone_size: NA
v_call: TRBV5-1
j_call: TRBJ1-4

cdr3_nt: TGTGCCAGCAGTGAGTCGGGGGCCCGGCAAGAGACCCAGTACTTC
cdr3_aa: CASSESGARQETQYF
d_call: NA
clone_size: NA
v_call: TRBV6-1
j_call: TRBJ2-5

cdr3_nt: TGTGCCAGCATAATTGGCGGTTCTAACTATGGCTACACCTTC
cdr3_aa: CASIIGGSNYGYTF
d_call: NA
clone_size: NA
v_call: TRBV6-6
j_call: TRBJ1-2

cdr3_nt: TGTGCCAGCAGCCAAGGAGACTCTGGGGCCAACGTCCTGACTTTC
cdr3_aa: CASSQGDSGANVLTF
d_call: NA
clone_size: NA
v_call: TRBV4-2
j_call: TRBJ2-6

cdr3_nt: TGTGCCAGCAGTGAAGCCCAGCGGGGCTCCTACGAGCAGTACTTC
cdr3_aa: CASSEAQRGSYEQYF
d_call: TRBD2
clone_size: few
v_call: TRBV6-1
j_call: TRBJ2-7

cdr3_nt: TGCGCCAGCAGCTTGAGGCGGGGGGGCATAGATACGCAGTATTTT
cdr3_aa: CASSLRRGGIDTQYF
d_call: TRBD2
clone_size: NA
v_call: TRBV5-1
j_call: TRBJ2-3

cdr3_nt: TGTGCCAGCAGCCGCGACAGGGGCGGGCAAGAGACCCAGTACTTC
cdr3_aa: CASSRDRGGQETQYF
d_call: TRBD1
clone_size: NA
v_call: TRBV5-4
j_call: TRBJ2-5

cdr3_nt: TGTGCCAGCAGCTTGGAACCACTAGCGGGGGGCGGGGATACGCAGTATTTT
cdr3_aa: CASSLEPLAGGGDTQYF
d_call: TRBD2
clone_size: NA
v_call: TRBV5-4
j_call: TRBJ2-3

cdr3_nt: TGTGCCAGCAGCCCCTCCGGTGGGGCTGGTGGGGCCAACGTCCTGACTTTC
cdr3_aa: CASSPSGGAGGANVLTF
d_call: NA
clone_size: NA
v_call: TRBV4-2
j_call: TRBJ2-6

cdr3_nt: TGTGCCAGCAGCCTATGGGTTAGCGACAGGGTTAACTATGGCTACACCTTC
cdr3_aa: CASSLWVSDRVNYGYTF
d_call: TRBD1
clone_size: few
v_call: TRBV7-8
j_call: TRBJ1-2

cdr3_nt: TGTGCCAGCAGCTTAGCTGGTTCACCCCTCCACTTT
cdr3_aa: CASSLAGSPLHF
d_call: NA
clone_size: NA
v_call: TRBV7-8
j_call: TRBJ1-6

cdr3_nt: TGTGCCAGCTCACCCACTGGAGGGGGGGCGGCCTACGAGCAGTACTTC
cdr3_aa: CASSPTGGGAAYEQYF
d_call: NA
clone_size: NA
v_call: TRBV18
j_call: TRBJ2-7

cdr3_nt: TGTGCCAGCAGTTCGAGACAGGGGGGGAGATACACAGATACGCAGTATTTT
cdr3_aa: CASSSRQGGRYTDTQYF
d_call: TRBD1
clone_size: NA
v_call: TRBV28
j_call: TRBJ2-3

cdr3_nt: TGTGCCAGCAGCTCGGACTGGTCAGAGACCCAGTACTTC
cdr3_aa: CASSSDWSETQYF
d_call: NA
clone_size: once
v_call: TRBV7-3
j_call: TRBJ2-5

cdr3_nt: TGTGCCAGCAGCTTCGGGGGGAATCAGCCCCAGCATTTT
cdr3_aa: CASSFGGNQPQHF
d_call: NA
clone_size: few
v_call: TRBV7-9
j_call: TRBJ1-5

cdr3_nt: TGTGCCAGCACCTCGGGCGGTGGCTACACCTTC
cdr3_aa: CASTSGGGYTF
d_call: NA
clone_size: NA
v_call: TRBV6-1
j_call: TRBJ1-2

cdr3_nt: TGTGCCAGCAGCTTTTTCTTTCCGGGAAATGGAATCACTGAAGCTTTCTTT
cdr3_aa: CASSFFFPGNGITEAFF
d_call: NA
clone_size: NA
v_call: TRBV11-3
j_call: TRBJ1-1

cdr3_nt: TGTGCCAGCAGAGGGATGGCGGGGGTTACGGGGGAGACCCAGTACTTC
cdr3_aa: CASRGMAGVTGETQYF
d_call: TRBD2
clone_size: few
v_call: TRBV2
j_call: TRBJ2-5

cdr3_nt: TGTGCCAGCAGCGTAAAGGGGTCGAGCACTGAAGCTTTCTTT
cdr3_aa: CASSVKGSSTEAFF
d_call: NA
clone_size: NA
v_call: TRBV9
j_call: TRBJ1-1

cdr3_nt: TGTGCCAGCAGCCCCATTATGTCCAGGGGCTCCTACGAGCAGTACTTC
cdr3_aa: CASSPIMSRGSYEQYF
d_call: NA
clone_size: NA
v_call: TRBV7-6
j_call: TRBJ2-7

cdr3_nt: TGTGCCAGCAGCCAAGGGCAGAACACTAACTATGGCTACACCTTC
cdr3_aa: CASSQGQNTNYGYTF
d_call: NA
clone_size: NA
v_call: TRBV7-9
j_call: TRBJ1-2

cdr3_nt: TGTGCCAGCAGCTTACGACAGATTAACACCGGGGAGCTGTTTTTT
cdr3_aa: CASSLRQINTGELFF
d_call: NA
clone_size: NA
v_call: TRBV5-4
j_call: TRBJ2-2

cdr3_nt: TGTGCCAGTAGTCGAAGGGCCGCCCGAGGTCACTATGGCTACACCTTC
cdr3_aa: CASSRRAARGHYGYTF
d_call: NA
clone_size: few
v_call: TRBV19
j_call: TRBJ1-2

cdr3_nt: TGCGCCAGCAGCCAGGGAAGGGCCTTCAACACCGGGGAGCTGTTTTTT
cdr3_aa: CASSQGRAFNTGELFF
d_call: NA
clone_size: NA
v_call: TRBV5-1
j_call: TRBJ2-2

cdr3_nt: TGTGCCAGTAGCCCCCAGGCTAATGAAAAACTGTTTTTT
cdr3_aa: CASSPQANEKLFF
d_call: NA
clone_size: NA
v_call: TRBV19
j_call: TRBJ1-4

cdr3_nt: TGTGCCGCCGTCGGGGGTTACGAGCAGTACTTC
cdr3_aa: CAAVGGYEQYF
d_call: NA
clone_size: NA
v_call: TRBV28
j_call: TRBJ2-7

cdr3_nt: TGTGCCAGCAGTCATCGACAGGGGAGCACAGATACGCAGTATTTT
cdr3_aa: CASSHRQGSTDTQYF
d_call: TRBD1
clone_size: NA
v_call: TRBV6-1
j_call: TRBJ2-3

cdr3_nt: TGCGCCAGCAGCCCCCCTGAAGGGGTAAACTTGAACACTGAAGCTTTCTTT
cdr3_aa: CASSPPEGVNLNTEAFF
d_call: NA
clone_size: NA
v_call: TRBV4-1
j_call: TRBJ1-1

cdr3_nt: TGTGCCGCAAGGCGGAGGGCTGGCGGGGAGCTGTTTTTT
cdr3_aa: CAARRRAGGELFF
d_call: NA
clone_size: NA
v_call: TRBV6-5
j_call: TRBJ2-2

cdr3_nt: TGCGCCAGCAGCTTGGCGGGCGCTGGAAACACCATATATTTT
cdr3_aa: CASSLAGAGNTIYF
d_call: NA
clone_size: NA
v_call: TRBV5-1
j_call: TRBJ1-3

cdr3_nt: TGTGCCAGCAGCTCGGATTTACAGGGGGACGGGGAGCTGTTTTTT
cdr3_aa: CASSSDLQGDGELFF
d_call: TRBD1
clone_size: NA
v_call: TRBV5-4
j_call: TRBJ2-2

cdr3_nt: TGTGCCAGCAGCTTATGGACACTGGGGGCCAACGTCCTGACTTTC
cdr3_aa: CASSLWTLGANVLTF
d_call: NA
clone_size: NA
v_call: TRBV7-3
j_call: TRBJ2-6

cdr3_nt: TGTGCCAGCAGCGTAAGACCGGACTATAATTCACCCCTCCACTTT
cdr3_aa: CASSVRPDYNSPLHF
d_call: NA
clone_size: few
v_call: TRBV11-2
j_call: TRBJ1-6

cdr3_nt: TGTGCCTGGAGCGATGGGACCGTCTATGGCTACACCTTC
cdr3_aa: CAWSDGTVYGYTF
d_call: NA
clone_size: NA
v_call: TRBV30
j_call: TRBJ1-2

cdr3_nt: TGTGCCAGCAGTTTTTACAGGGCCTTTACGAACACCGGGGAGCTGTTTTTT
cdr3_aa: CASSFYRAFTNTGELFF
d_call: NA
clone_size: NA
v_call: TRBV27
j_call: TRBJ2-2

cdr3_nt: TGTGCCAGCAGCTTAACAGGGCCCATATTTTCAACTAATGAAAAACTGTTTTTT
cdr3_aa: CASSLTGPIFSTNEKLFF
d_call: NA
clone_size: NA
v_call: TRBV7-2
j_call: TRBJ1-4

cdr3_nt: TGTGCCACCCGGGACAACTATTACGAGCAGTACTTC
cdr3_aa: CATRDNYYEQYF
d_call: NA
clone_size: few
v_call: TRBV19
j_call: TRBJ2-7

cdr3_nt: TGTGCCAGCACCCTAATGACAGGGCAGGAGACCCAGTACTTC
cdr3_aa: CASTLMTGQETQYF
d_call: TRBD1
clone_size: NA
v_call: TRBV28
j_call: TRBJ2-5